This entry lists 8 T cell receptor beta chains sequenced from one sample in a study of blood T cell repertoires in COVID-19. Data came from immunoSEQ multiplex PCR; TCRdb stores just in-frame clones and leaves some out. The table includes tens of thousands of clones, about nine tenths detected once. Input material: peripheral blood. The receptor source for this set is a man in his sixties or seventies with active or convalescent COVID-19.

The V gene is TRBV3-1 (or the pseudogene TRBV3-2), the J gene TRBJ2-5, with 15 bases matching TRBD2. This CDR3 region has 16 residues. V was pared by 3 bases and J by 5 bases, with 4 bases of the junction left unmatched. From germline, CDR1 is LGHDT and CDR2 YNNKEL (reference sequence). CDR3 residues: CASSQGTSGRIETQYF. CDR3 nucleotides: TGTGCCAGCAGCCAGGGGACTAGCGGGAGGATCGAGACCCAGTACTTC.

As to this clone: Other nucleotide sequences in the sample specify the same CDR3. This sequence joins TRBV12-3 or TRBV12-4 and TRBJ1-2, with 7 bases lining up with TRBD1. V lost 2 bases, J lost 4 bases, and 1 base stayed unmatched. This CDR3 has 13 amino acids. The CDR3 loop is CASSLSGGYGYTF. The CDR3 region has the DNA TGTGCCAGCAGTTTATCAGGGGGCTATGGCTACACCTTC.

In nucleotides, the CDR3 is TGTGCCAGCAGTCCCGGACAAGGGAAGACCCAGTACTTC. Amino acid sequence: CASSPGQGKTQYF. The chain carries TRBV28 and TRBJ2-5; D is possibly TRBD1 (5 bases). V lost 5 bases, J lost 6 bases, and 13 bases lay in between. The CDR3 spans 13 residues. Germline CDR1 MDHEN, CDR2 SYDVKM.

The chain couples TRBV4-1 to TRBJ2-6, with 11 bases lining up with TRBD2. From germline, CDR1 is MGHRA and CDR2 YSYEKL. V was pared by 4 bases and J by 2 bases, with 4 bases of the junction left unmatched. This CDR3 spans 17 amino acids. The CDR3 protein is CASSPGLAVTGANVLTF. CDR3 in DNA: TGCGCCAGCAGCCCGGGACTAGCGGTAACTGGGGCCAACGTCCTGACTTTC.

The chain couples TRBV27 to TRBJ2-1, with TRBD2 matching over 9 bases. Germline V CDR1 and CDR2: MNHEY, SMNVEV (reference sequence). The CDR3 consists of 16 residues. V was pared by 8 bases and J by 2 bases, with 10 bases of the junction left unmatched. The CDR3: CASSVASGIAYNEQFF. The CDR3 region has the DNA TGTGCCAGCTCTGTTGCTAGCGGGATCGCCTACAATGAGCAGTTCTTC.

The rearrangement joins TRBV5-1 to TRBJ2-1; D is ambiguous. V lost 3 bases, J lost 0 bases, and 10 bases lay in between. Germline CDR1 and CDR2: SGHRS and YFSETQ. The CDR3 has 15 amino acids. The CDR3 bases are TGCGCCAGCAGCTCGACAATGAGCTCCTACAATGAGCAGTTCTTC. Translating it yields CASSSTMSSYNEQFF.

This chain joins TRBV9 and TRBJ2-1, with 7 bases fitting TRBD2. Germline V CDR1 and CDR2: SGDLS, YYNGEE. V shed 4 bases and J 4 bases; nucleotides not matched to a gene: 14. There are 17 residues in the CDR3. Here the CDR3 DNA reads TGTGCCAGCAGCAGTGGGACTAACCGAAGGGGATACAATGAGCAGTTCTTC. It translates to CASSSGTNRRGYNEQFF.

This clone appeared a single time. V and J are TRBV10-3 and TRBJ1-5; D possibly corresponds to TRBD1 (6 bases). The CDR3 sequence is 14 residues long. Per germline, CDR1 ENHRY and CDR2 SYGVKD. The ends were cut back, 4 bases at V and 0 bases at J, with 7 bases in the middle. The CDR3 region has the DNA TGTGCCATCAGTGCAGGGGCTAGCAATCAGCCCCAGCATTTT. This gives the protein CAISAGASNQPQHF.